These 11 T cell receptor beta chains were all obtained from the same sample, sequenced in a study of Ad26.COV2.S vaccination and SARS-CoV-2 variants. The treatment here: roughly 18 received Ad26.COV2.S at low or high dose, single or two shots; a few received placebo; per-sample allocation not given. Specimen acquisition occurred on day 63 following the initial vaccine or placebo injection. Here immunoSEQ multiplex PCR was the method, and the copy in TCRdb shows in-frame clones only, minus some. The sample gives 380,000 or so clones, 75% to 90% of which show up once; around 4.5% is in the top ten. Sequenced material: peripheral blood, taken in a trial of Ad26.COV2.S vaccine versus placebo. These receptor sequences come from a person between 18 and 60 years old who received the Ad26.COV2.S COVID-19 vaccine or a placebo.

This clone is a singleton in its sample. This chain links TRBV9 with TRBJ2-7, with a possible D match to TRBD1 (5 bases). CDR3 size: 15 residues. Between the trimmed V and J ends, which lost 0 bases and 2 bases, there was a span of 12 bases. Germline V gene lookup returns CDR1 SGDLS and CDR2 YYNGEE. The CDR3 DNA reads as TGTGCCAGCAGCGTAGGTAACAGGCCCCCCTACGAGCAGTACTTC. This gives the protein CASSVGNRPPYEQYF. Supplemented by reference TRBV9 and TRBJ2-7, the full variable domain reads DSGVTQTPKHLITATGQRVTLRCSPRSGDLSVYWYQQSLDQGLQFLIQYYNGEERAKGNILERFSAQQFPDLHSELNLSSLELGDSALYFCASSVGNRPPYEQYFGPGTRLTVT.

In DNA, the CDR3 is TGTGCCAGCGGGACAAGAGCCTACGAGCAGTACTTC. As protein: CASGTRAYEQYF. This chain joins TRBV13 and TRBJ2-7; tentative D call: TRBD1 (6 bases). Trimming took off 8 bases at V and 2 bases at J, with 10 bases between the two ends. This CDR3 comprises 12 residues. The V gene's germline CDR1 is PRHDT and CDR2 FYEKMQ (reference sequence).

The genes are TRBV6-5 and TRBJ1-1, with TRBD1 identical over 7 bases. Germline V gene data show CDR1 as MNHEY and CDR2 as SVGAGI. V shed 6 bases, J shed 1 base, and the junction held 5 bases outside the gene matches. The CDR3 contains 14 residues. CDR3: CASRPTGSNTEAFF. The DNA for the CDR3 is TGTGCCAGCAGGCCGACAGGGTCGAACACTGAAGCTTTCTTT.

Only a few counts were recorded for this clone. V usage is TRBV28 and J usage is TRBJ2-7; TRBD2 aligns across 8 bases. V shed 5 bases, J shed 3 bases, and the junction held 12 bases outside the gene matches. CDR3 length: 16 amino acids. Germline V gene data show CDR1 as MDHEN and CDR2 as SYDVKM. The CDR3: CASSTSWGTRDYEQYF. The CDR3 nucleotides read TGTGCCAGCAGTACGTCTTGGGGGACTAGGGACTACGAGCAGTACTTC.

The chain recombines TRBV19 with TRBJ1-5; D unresolved. The CDR3 contains 13 residues. Germline CDR1 LNHDA, CDR2 SQIVND (reference sequence). V lost 1 base and J lost 4, with 5 bases in between. CDR3 sequence reads: CASSIVANQPQHF. CDR3 nucleotide sequence: TGTGCCAGTAGTATAGTGGCGAATCAGCCCCAGCATTTT.

The chain carries TRBV27 and TRBJ1-2; the D is unclear. Per the germline V gene, CDR1 is MNHEY and CDR2 is SMNVEV (reference sequence). V shed 6 bases and J shed 8 bases, with 16 bases lying between them. The CDR3 spans 13 residues. CDR3 sequence reads: CASRDAYLQGYTF. DNA of the CDR3: TGTGCCAGCAGGGACGCGTATTTGCAGGGCTACACCTTC.

This clone was seen more than once but under ten times. The chain recombines TRBV27 with TRBJ1-6; D is ambiguous. Germline loops: CDR1 MNHEY, CDR2 SMNVEV (reference sequence). The CDR3 is 13 amino acids. V lost 5 bases and J lost 13, with 15 bases in between. The CDR3 protein is CASSPRVGLPLHF. CDR3 nucleotides: TGTGCCAGCAGTCCACGGGTAGGGTTGCCCCTCCACTTT.

The CDR3 sequence: CAWSVPDSRFYSNQPQHF. In nucleotides, the CDR3 is TGTGCCTGGAGTGTGCCGGACAGCCGATTTTATAGCAATCAGCCCCAGCATTTT. This chain links TRBV30 with TRBJ1-5, with D maybe TRBD1 (6 bases). Germline CDR1 is GTSNPN and CDR2 is SVGIG (reference sequence). The germline V and J ends were trimmed by 0 bases and 0 bases, with 18 bases remaining between them. The CDR3 runs to 18 residues.

This clone appeared a single time. This chain connects TRBV3-1 (or the pseudogene TRBV3-2) to TRBJ2-5; D uncertain. Between the trimmed V and J ends, which lost 8 bases and 0 bases, there was a span of 10 bases. Germline V gene lookup returns CDR1 LGHDT and CDR2 YNNKEL (reference sequence). The CDR3 runs 13 residues. Written as DNA, the CDR3 is TGTGCCAGCCAACCACAAAACCAAGAGACCCAGTACTTC. Encoded protein: CASQPQNQETQYF.

This sequence joins TRBV9 and TRBJ1-6; 11 nucleotides agree with TRBD1. Germline V gene data show CDR1 as SGDLS and CDR2 as YYNGEE. The CDR3 is 15 residues long. V shed 3 bases, J shed 10 bases, and the junction held 6 bases outside the gene matches. The CDR3 here is CASSERTGGRSPLHF. The CDR3 DNA sequence: TGTGCCAGCAGCGAGAGGACAGGGGGCCGGTCACCCCTCCACTTT.

This clone was detected once. This chain links TRBV12-3 or TRBV12-4 with TRBJ1-1, with 7 bases identical to TRBD1. This CDR3 region has 13 residues. The J segment lost 10 bases and the V segment lost 6 bases, leaving 11 bases of the junction unmatched. The CDR3 loop reads CASRSTGDLGAFF. The CDR3 region has the DNA TGTGCCAGCAGATCCACAGGGGATTTAGGAGCTTTCTTT.